This record concerns one TCR beta chain sequence. The antigen is not known. TCRdb's table, derived via immunoSEQ multiplex PCR, lists solely in-frame clones and lacks some. Of some 110,000 clones detected, 85% to 95% appear once; the ten largest clones hold roughly 0.8%. In germline, CDR1 is LNHDA, CDR2 SQIVND (reference sequence). J gave up 6 bases and V 3 bases, and 7 bases lay outside the gene matches. The CDR3 extends over 15 amino acids. This specimen comes from a study of OX40 agonist ivuxolimab in advanced cancers. Looking at the study overall: Every patient in dose escalation had hepatocellular carcinoma, melanoma, renal cell or head and neck cancer. Study-wide findings and caveats: CD8+ T cells averaged more expanded clones than CD4+.

Sampling times: baseline, cycle 4 day 1, cycle 7 day 1. The chain uses TRBV19 and TRBJ1-5, with 8 bases lining up with TRBD1. The sequence was obtained from an adult with an advanced solid tumor such as melanoma, head and neck, liver or kidney cancer. Specimen: CD4+ or CD8+ T cells sorted from blood, collected in a trial of the OX40 agonist ivuxolimab. The CDR3 sequence is CASSIGQGATQPQHF. CDR3 coding DNA: TGTGCCAGTAGTATCGGGCAGGGGGCCACTCAGCCCCAGCATTTT.